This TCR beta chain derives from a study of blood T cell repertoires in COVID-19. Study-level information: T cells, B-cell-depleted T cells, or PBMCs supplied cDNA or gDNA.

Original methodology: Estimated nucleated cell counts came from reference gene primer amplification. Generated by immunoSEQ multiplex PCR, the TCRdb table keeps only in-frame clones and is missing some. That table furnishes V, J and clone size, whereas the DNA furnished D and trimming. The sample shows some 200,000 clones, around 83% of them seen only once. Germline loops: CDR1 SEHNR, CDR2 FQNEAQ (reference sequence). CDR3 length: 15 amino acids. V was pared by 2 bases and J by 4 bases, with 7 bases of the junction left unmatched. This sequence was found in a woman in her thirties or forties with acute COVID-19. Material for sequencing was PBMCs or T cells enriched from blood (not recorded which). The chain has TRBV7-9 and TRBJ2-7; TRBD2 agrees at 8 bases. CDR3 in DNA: TGTGCCAGCAGCTTATCCCAGCGGGAGACGTACGAGCAGTACTTC. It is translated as CASSLSQRETYEQYF.